These 15 T cell receptor beta chains came from one sample sequenced in a study of blood T cells in healthy people across ages. The second PCR ran about 6 to 12 cycles with a sample-barcoded 5' primer and J-beta primers. MiXCR, applied by TCRdb to the 5' RACE reads, yields one record per CDR3 protein. The sample has about 900,000 distinct CDR3 sequences, approximately 49% seen once. Material: blood. All receptors come from a man aged 30 to 45 in good health.

The chain carries TRBV3-1 and TRBJ1-5; D call uncertain. Between the trimmed V and J ends, which lost 3 bases and 11 bases, there was a span of 8 bases. CDR1 is LGHDT and CDR2 is YNNKEL in the germline V gene (reference sequence). This CDR3 has 11 residues. In DNA form, the CDR3 reads TGTGCCAGCAGCCATTTGGGGACCCAGCATTTT. Its translation is CASSHLGTQHF.

This chain's CDR3 is CSARDRTTSTDTQYF. CDR3 in DNA: TGCAGTGCTAGGGACAGGACCACTAGCACAGATACGCAGTATTTT. V usage is TRBV20-1 and J usage is TRBJ2-3; the match to TRBD1 covers 7 bases. Germline values: CDR1 DFQATT, CDR2 SNEGSKA (reference sequence). Trimming took 3 bases from V and 0 from J; bases not matched to a gene: 6. This CDR3 spans 15 amino acids.

The rearrangement joins TRBV6-4 to TRBJ2-3, with TRBD1 matching over 9 bases. Losses at the gene ends were 6 bases for V and 4 bases for J; bases not matched to a gene: 8. Germline V gene sequence: CDR1 MRHNA, CDR2 SNTAGT. This CDR3 is 15 amino acids long. For the CDR3, the DNA is TGTGCCAGCAGCAGGACAGGGGATGGGGCAGATACGCAGTATTTT. As protein: CASSRTGDGADTQYF.

The CDR3 protein is CASSQVVLVGGSYNEQFF. The CDR3 DNA sequence: TGTGCCAGCAGCCAAGTAGTCCTGGTGGGGGGTTCCTACAATGAGCAGTTCTTC. The J gene is TRBJ2-1, the V gene TRBV3-1, with a tentative D call TRBD2 (6 bases). Germline CDR1 is LGHDT and CDR2 is YNNKEL (reference sequence). CDR3 length equals 18 residues. V gave up 1 base and J gave up 1 base, with 17 bases separating them.

This chain uses TRBV29-1 with TRBJ1-2; perhaps TRBD1 as D (6 bases). Trimming cost V 2 bases and J 8 bases, with 15 bases left between them. This CDR3 region has 13 residues. Germline CDR1 and CDR2: SQVTM and ANQGSEA. Written as DNA, the CDR3 is TGCAGCGTTGAACGGTCGGCAGGGGAAGGCTACACCTTC. It specifies CSVERSAGEGYTF.

The chain is built from TRBV2 and TRBJ2-3, with TRBD2 identical over 10 bases. The V gene's germline CDR1 is SNHLY and CDR2 FYNNEI. CDR3 length: 16 residues. The V and J ends lost 5 bases and 0 bases, in that order; junction bases with no gene match: 5. The chain's CDR3 is CASSIISGGSTDTQYF. The CDR3 DNA reads TGTGCCAGCAGTATTATTAGCGGGGGGAGCACAGATACGCAGTATTTT. Variable domain in full (rest from reference TRBV2 and TRBJ2-3): EPEVTQTPSHQVTQMGQEVILRCVPISNHLYFYWYRQILGQKVEFLVSFYNNEISEKSEIFDDQFSVERPDGSNFTLKIRSTKLEDSAMYFCASSIISGGSTDTQYFGPGTRLTVL.

This clonotype is a singleton in its sample. The chain couples TRBV7-2 to TRBJ1-6, with a weak D call TRBD1 (5 bases). This CDR3 has 17 residues. The germline V gene encodes CDR1 SGHTA and CDR2 FQGNSA. V was cut by 1 base and J by 2 bases, with 12 bases left in between. The CDR3 sequence: CASSLEGVVTYNSPLHF. The DNA of the CDR3 is TGTGCCAGCAGCTTAGAAGGGGTTGTGACCTATAATTCACCCCTCCACTTT.

The V call is TRBV6-6, the J call TRBJ2-7; 7 bases line up with TRBD1. V gave up 4 bases and J gave up 3 bases; unmatched junction bases: 6. The CDR3 is made up of 14 amino acids. Looked up from germline, CDR1 is MNHNY and CDR2 is SVGAGI (reference sequence). The CDR3 loop reads CASSWDSLNYEQYF. CDR3 bases: TGTGCCAGCAGTTGGGACAGCCTGAACTACGAGCAGTACTTC.

This clonotype showed up many times. This rearrangement joins TRBV21-1 to TRBJ2-5. TRBV21-1 is described as a pseudogene. The CDR3 sequence is 12 residues long. The CDR3 DNA reads as TGTGCCAGCAGCATACTGGGGGAGACCCAGTACTTC. Residues: CASSILGETQYF.

The genes are TRBV2 and TRBJ1-4, with 12 bases lining up with TRBD1. The CDR3 consists of 17 residues. Unmatched junction bases numbered 6, after V lost 5 bases and J lost 2 bases. Germline V CDR1 and CDR2: SNHLY, FYNNEI. CDR3 region: CASSRPGQGATNEKLFF. The CDR3 region has the DNA TGTGCCAGCAGTCGACCGGGACAGGGGGCCACTAATGAAAAACTGTTTTTT. The full variable domain, completed using reference TRBV2 and TRBJ1-4, is EPEVTQTPSHQVTQMGQEVILRCVPISNHLYFYWYRQILGQKVEFLVSFYNNEISEKSEIFDDQFSVERPDGSNFTLKIRSTKLEDSAMYFCASSRPGQGATNEKLFFGSGTQLSVL.

The chain recombines TRBV6-2 or TRBV6-3 with TRBJ2-1; the D gene is possibly TRBD1 (6 bases). V gave up 0 bases and J gave up 10 bases, with 16 bases separating them. Germline values: CDR1 MNHEY, CDR2 SVGEGT. This CDR3 contains 15 residues. For the CDR3, the DNA is TGTGCCAGCAGTTACTCCAGGGGTTGGACCTACGAGCAGTTCTTC. Its protein is CASSYSRGWTYEQFF.

This clonotype appeared a few times. The chain joins TRBV27 to TRBJ2-1, with D perhaps matching TRBD2 (5 bases). Trimming shortened V by 0 bases and J by 4 bases, and 7 bases separated the two germline ends. The length of the CDR3 is 14 residues. Looked up from germline, CDR1 is MNHEY and CDR2 is SMNVEV (reference sequence). In nucleotides, the CDR3 is TGTGCCAGCAGTTTATCGACTATTTACAATGAGCAGTTCTTC. Protein product: CASSLSTIYNEQFF.

This clonotype was counted only a few times. CDR3 sequence reads: CASSGKKPVANEAFF. CDR3 sequence (DNA): TGTGCCAGCAGTGGGAAAAAGCCTGTGGCCAATGAAGCTTTCTTT. The V call is TRBV25-1, the J call TRBJ1-1; D remains unclear. Trimming cost V 4 bases and J 7 bases, with 19 bases left between them. This CDR3 has 15 residues. Germline V gives CDR1 MGHDK, CDR2 SYGVNS. The variable domain in full, completed from reference TRBV25-1 and TRBJ1-1, reads EADIYQTPRYLVIGTGKKITLECSQTMGHDKMYWYQQDPGMELHLIHYSYGVNSTEKGDLSSESTVSRIRTEHFPLTLESARPSHTSQYLCASSGKKPVANEAFFGQGTRLTVV.

This chain joins TRBV20-1 and TRBJ2-5; a weak D match, TRBD2 (5 bases). V lost 3 bases to trimming and J lost 5 bases, with 19 bases between them. The CDR3 has 15 residues. Germline values: CDR1 DFQATT, CDR2 SNEGSKA (reference sequence). CDR3 sequence reads: CSASRRLETGETQYF. CDR3 DNA sequence: TGCAGTGCTAGTCGGAGGCTAGAGACGGGGGAGACCCAGTACTTC.

This clonotype was seen only a few times. A read error may explain this, as a much larger clone is one base away. V gene TRBV5-6 combines with J gene TRBJ1-2, with no clear D. CDR3 length: 13 amino acids. Between the trimmed V and J ends, which lost 4 bases and 2 bases, there was a span of 9 bases. From germline, CDR1 is SGHDT and CDR2 YYEEEE. CDR3 sequence (DNA): TGTGCCAGCAGCGTCGTCACCAACTATGGCTACACCTTC. This translates into CASSVVTNYGYTF.